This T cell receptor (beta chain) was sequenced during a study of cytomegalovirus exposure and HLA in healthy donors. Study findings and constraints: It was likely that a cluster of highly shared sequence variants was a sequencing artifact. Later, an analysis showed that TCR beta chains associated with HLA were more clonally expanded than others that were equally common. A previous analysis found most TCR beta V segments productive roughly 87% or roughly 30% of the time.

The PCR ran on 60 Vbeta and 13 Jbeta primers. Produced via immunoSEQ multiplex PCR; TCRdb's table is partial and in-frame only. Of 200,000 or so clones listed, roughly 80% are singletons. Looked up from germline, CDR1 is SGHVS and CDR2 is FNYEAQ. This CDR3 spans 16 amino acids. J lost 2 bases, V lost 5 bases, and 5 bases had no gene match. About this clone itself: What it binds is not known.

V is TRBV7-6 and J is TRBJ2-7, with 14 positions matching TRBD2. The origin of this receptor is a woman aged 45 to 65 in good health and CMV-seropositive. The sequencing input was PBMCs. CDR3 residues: CASSLQTSGGAYEQYF. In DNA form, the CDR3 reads TGTGCCAGCAGCCTCCAGACTAGCGGGGGGGCCTACGAGCAGTACTTC.